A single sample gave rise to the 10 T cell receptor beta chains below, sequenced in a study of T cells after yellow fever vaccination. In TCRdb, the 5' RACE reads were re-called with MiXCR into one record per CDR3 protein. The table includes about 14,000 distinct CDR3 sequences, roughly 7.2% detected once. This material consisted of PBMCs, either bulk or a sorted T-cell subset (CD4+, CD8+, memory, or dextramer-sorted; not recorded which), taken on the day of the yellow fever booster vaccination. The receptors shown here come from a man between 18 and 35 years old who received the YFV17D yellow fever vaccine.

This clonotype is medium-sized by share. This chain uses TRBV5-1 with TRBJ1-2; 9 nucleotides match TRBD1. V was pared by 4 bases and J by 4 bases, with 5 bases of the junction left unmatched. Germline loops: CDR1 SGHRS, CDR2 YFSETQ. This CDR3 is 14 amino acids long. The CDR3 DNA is TGCGCCAGCAGCGAGGGACAGGGCGGCTATGGCTACACCTTC. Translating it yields CASSEGQGGYGYTF.

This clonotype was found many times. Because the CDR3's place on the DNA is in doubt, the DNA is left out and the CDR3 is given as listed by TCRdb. CDR3 protein: CASSSGQGRGQQESSTDTQYF. The chain is built from TRBV12-3 or TRBV12-4 and TRBJ2-3; TRBD1, the table's D call, was not compared with the DNA. The CDR3 is 21 amino acids long, termini counted.

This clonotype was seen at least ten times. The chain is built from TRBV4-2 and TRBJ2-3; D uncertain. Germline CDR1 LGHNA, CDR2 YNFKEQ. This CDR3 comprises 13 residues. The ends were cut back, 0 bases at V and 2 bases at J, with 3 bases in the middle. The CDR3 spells CASSQDDTDTQYF. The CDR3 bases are TGTGCCAGCAGCCAAGACGACACAGATACGCAGTATTTT.

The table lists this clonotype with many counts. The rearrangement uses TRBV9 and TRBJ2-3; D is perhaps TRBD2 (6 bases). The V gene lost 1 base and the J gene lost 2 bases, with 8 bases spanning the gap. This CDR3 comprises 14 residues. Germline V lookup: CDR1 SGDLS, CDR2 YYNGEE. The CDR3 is CASSVRGTTDTQYF. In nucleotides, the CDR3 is TGTGCCAGCAGCGTACGGGGGACCACAGATACGCAGTATTTT.

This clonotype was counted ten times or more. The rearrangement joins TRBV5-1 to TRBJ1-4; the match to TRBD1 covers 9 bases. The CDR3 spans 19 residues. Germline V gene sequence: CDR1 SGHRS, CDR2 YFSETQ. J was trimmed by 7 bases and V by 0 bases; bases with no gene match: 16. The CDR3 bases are TGCGCCAGCAGCTTGGACTCACCCGGGACAGGGTATCAAAGTGAAAAACTGTTTTTT. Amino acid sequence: CASSLDSPGTGYQSEKLFF.

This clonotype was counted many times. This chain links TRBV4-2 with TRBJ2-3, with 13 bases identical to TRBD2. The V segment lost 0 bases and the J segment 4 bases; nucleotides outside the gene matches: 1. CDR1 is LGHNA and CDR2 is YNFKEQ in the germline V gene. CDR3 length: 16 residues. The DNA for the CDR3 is TGTGCCAGCAGCCAAGATGGGACTAGCGGGGCAGATACGCAGTATTTT. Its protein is CASSQDGTSGADTQYF.

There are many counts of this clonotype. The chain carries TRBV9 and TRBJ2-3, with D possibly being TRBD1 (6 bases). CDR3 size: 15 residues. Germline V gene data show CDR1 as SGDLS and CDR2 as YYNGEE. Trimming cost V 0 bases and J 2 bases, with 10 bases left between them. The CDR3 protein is CASSVGQGPTDTQYF. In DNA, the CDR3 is TGTGCCAGCAGCGTAGGGCAGGGGCCCACAGATACGCAGTATTTT.

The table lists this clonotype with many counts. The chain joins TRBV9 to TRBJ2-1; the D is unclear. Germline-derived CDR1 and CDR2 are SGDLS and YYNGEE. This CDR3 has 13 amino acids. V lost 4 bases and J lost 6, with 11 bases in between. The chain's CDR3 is CASSPSTSNEQFF. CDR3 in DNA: TGTGCCAGCAGCCCGTCAACTTCCAATGAGCAGTTCTTC. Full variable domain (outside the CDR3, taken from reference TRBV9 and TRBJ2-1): DSGVTQTPKHLITATGQRVTLRCSPRSGDLSVYWYQQSLDQGLQFLIQYYNGEERAKGNILERFSAQQFPDLHSELNLSSLELGDSALYFCASSPSTSNEQFFGPGTRLTVL.

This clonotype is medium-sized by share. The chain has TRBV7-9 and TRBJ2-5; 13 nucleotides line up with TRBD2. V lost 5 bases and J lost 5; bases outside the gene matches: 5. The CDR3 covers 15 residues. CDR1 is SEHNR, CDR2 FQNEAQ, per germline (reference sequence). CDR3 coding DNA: TGTGCCAGCAGCCCGGGACTAGCGGGGTTGGAGACCCAGTACTTC. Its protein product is CASSPGLAGLETQYF.

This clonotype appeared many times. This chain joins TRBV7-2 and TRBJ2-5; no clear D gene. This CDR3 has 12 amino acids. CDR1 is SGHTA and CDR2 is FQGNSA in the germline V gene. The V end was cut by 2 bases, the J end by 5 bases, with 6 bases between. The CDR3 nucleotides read TGTGCCAGCAGCTTAAGTGGGGAGACCCAGTACTTC. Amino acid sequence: CASSLSGETQYF.